These T cell receptor beta chains were read from a single sample in a study of CD8+ T cells in alopecia areata. The table came from immunoSEQ multiplex PCR; TCRdb's copy has only in-frame clones and leaves some out. The repertoire holds roughly 170,000 clones, with about 60% as singletons. This material consisted of CD8+ T cells sorted from blood, taken at week 24, from a patient treated with tofacitinib. These receptors came from a human donor with alopecia areata. The CDR3 runs from the conserved cysteine through the conserved F or W. A D gene is named only where the DNA matches it firmly. Where a row states a size, it is once, few, many or the class of an expanded clone; other rows omit it.

TRBJ2-7	-	TRBV18	few	TGTGCCAGCTCACCGGTCGCAGGGACCTCCTACGAGCAGTACTTC	CASSPVAGTSYEQYF
TRBJ2-7	-	TRBV6-1	-	TGTGCCAGCAGGAAACTCGCCTCCTCCTACGAGCAGTACTTC	CASRKLASSYEQYF
TRBJ2-1	TRBD1	TRBV27	-	TGTGCCAGCAGTGCCCGGACAGGCAATGAGCAGTTCTTC	CASSARTGNEQFF
TRBJ2-1	TRBD2	TRBV11-1	-	TGTGCCAGCAGCTTGGCGACTAGCGGGGTCTATGAGCAGTTCTTC	CASSLATSGVYEQFF
TRBJ2-7	-	TRBV27	-	TGTGCCAGCAGTTTATCGGCCCCCCGACAGCTGGCCTACGAGCAGTACTTC	CASSLSAPRQLAYEQYF
TRBJ2-7	-	TRBV5-6	-	TGTGCCAGCAGCTGGAGCGCCCGGAAGGACGAGCAGTACTTC	CASSWSARKDEQYF
TRBJ2-5	-	TRBV27	few	TGTGCCAGCATATCAGGCGAGACCCAGTACTTC	CASISGETQYF
TRBJ1-2	-	TRBV9	-	TGTGCCAGCAGCGTGGACTATGGCTACACCTTC	CASSVDYGYTF
TRBJ2-7	-	TRBV2	few	TGTGCCAGCAAGTGGGCAGGGGATCTCGAGCAGTACTTC	CASKWAGDLEQYF
TRBJ1-2	TRBD1	TRBV19	few	TGTGCCAGTAGTAGCCTGGGACAGGTCTATGGCTACACCTTC	CASSSLGQVYGYTF
TRBJ2-7	-	TRBV25-1	once	TGTGCCAGCAGTCAGGCATACGAGCAGTACTTC	CASSQAYEQYF
TRBJ2-3	-	TRBV7-2	-	TGTGCCAGCAGCGCACCGGACCTAGCTAGCACAGATACGCAGTATTTT	CASSAPDLASTDTQYF
TRBJ2-1	TRBD1	TRBV7-9	-	TGTGCCAGCAGCAATCAGGGACAGGGGATTCATGAGCAGTTCTTC	CASSNQGQGIHEQFF
TRBJ2-7	-	TRBV27	once	TGTGCCAGCAGTTTATTGGCCGGGCAGTACGAGCAGTACTTC	CASSLLAGQYEQYF
TRBJ1-5	-	TRBV2	medium-sized	TGTGCCAGCAGTGAAACGGGGTACAATCAGCCCCAGCATTTT	CASSETGYNQPQHF
TRBJ1-1	-	TRBV9	-	TGTGCCAGCAGCGTACCCCCGTCCGGATACACTGAAGCTTTCTTT	CASSVPPSGYTEAFF
TRBJ2-2	TRBD2	TRBV30	once	TGTGCCTGGAGTGCAGGACTAGCGGGGGGAACCGGGGAGCTGTTTTTT	CAWSAGLAGGTGELFF
TRBJ2-5	TRBD1	TRBV7-8	few	TGTGCCAGCAGTGACAGGGGTGGCGAGACCCAGTACTTC	CASSDRGGETQYF
TRBJ2-3	TRBD2	TRBV13	once	TGTGCCAGCCCAAAGACCCTAGCGGGGGGGCTCCCAGATACGCAGTATTTT	CASPKTLAGGLPDTQYF
TRBJ2-5	TRBD2	TRBV13	-	TGTGCCAGCAGCGGAACTAGCGGGGGTGAGACCCAGTACTTC	CASSGTSGGETQYF
TRBJ1-5	TRBD1	TRBV19	few	TGTGCCAGTAGTTGGGGACAGGGACCTCAGGCCCAGCATTTT	CASSWGQGPQAQHF
TRBJ1-5	-	TRBV5-1	-	TGCGCCAGCAGCTTGGACGGAAGTAATCAGCCCCAGCATTTT	CASSLDGSNQPQHF
TRBJ2-7	-	TRBV27	-	TGTGCCAGCAGTTCCGGGGTCGAGCAGTACTTC	CASSSGVEQYF
TRBJ2-5	TRBD1	TRBV12-5	few	TGTGCTAGTTTGACCGGGACAGGGGAAGAGACCCAGTACTTC	CASLTGTGEETQYF
TRBJ2-3	-	TRBV7-3	-	TGTGCCAGCGGCTTAATTGGTAGCTCGTGGCGGGTATTGGATACGCAGTATTTT	CASGLIGSSWRVLDTQYF
TRBJ1-3	-	TRBV30	-	TGTGCCTCATCGGCTACTGGAAACACCATATATTTT	CASSATGNTIYF
TRBJ2-2	TRBD1	TRBV2	-	TGTGCCAGCACCGGGACAGGGGACACCGGGGAGCTGTTTTTT	CASTGTGDTGELFF
TRBJ2-5	TRBD1	TRBV19	-	TGTGCCAGTAAATCCGGGACAGGGGAAGAGACCCAGTACTTC	CASKSGTGEETQYF
TRBJ2-3	-	TRBV9	once	TGTGCCAGCAGCGTAGAGGGGGGACAGAACACAGATACGCAGTATTTT	CASSVEGGQNTDTQYF
TRBJ1-3	-	TRBV4-2	-	TGTGCCAGCAGCCCTTCCGACAGCTCTGGAAACACCATATATTTT	CASSPSDSSGNTIYF
TRBJ1-1	-	TRBV5-4	-	TGTGCCAGCATCTCGTGGGGCAAAGTTGAAGCTTTCTTT	CASISWGKVEAFF
TRBJ1-4	-	TRBV30	-	TGTGCCGGATCGGGGATAAGGCTAGAACTGTTTTTT	CAGSGIRLELFF
TRBJ2-3	-	TRBV25-1	few	TGTGCCAGCAGTGAGCCACAGGGCACGATAAACCCAGATACGCAGTATTTT	CASSEPQGTINPDTQYF
TRBJ2-1	-	TRBV7-8	-	TGTGCCAGCAGCCCAGGACAGAGGGGGCAGTTCTTC	CASSPGQRGQFF
TRBJ2-1	-	TRBV11-2	-	TGTGCCAGCAGCTTAGTTCTCCAAATGCAGTTCTTC	CASSLVLQMQFF
TRBJ2-1	TRBD2	TRBV27	-	TGTGCCAGCAGTCCCGGACTAGGTGTGGGTGAGCAGTTCTTC	CASSPGLGVGEQFF
TRBJ2-7	-	TRBV5-1	-	TGCGCCAGCAGAGGGGACACCTCAGTAGGCTACGAGCAGTACTTC	CASRGDTSVGYEQYF
TRBJ2-3	TRBD2	TRBV7-9	-	TGTGCCAGCAGCTGGCGGGGGGGCCTCACAGATACGCAGTATTTT	CASSWRGGLTDTQYF
TRBJ2-3	-	TRBV5-1	-	TGCGCCAGCAGCTTGCCCTATGCAGATACGCAGTATTTT	CASSLPYADTQYF
TRBJ2-7	TRBD1	TRBV7-2	-	TGTGCCAGCAGCCCCGGGACAGGGTACGAGCAGTACTTC	CASSPGTGYEQYF
TRBJ2-1	TRBD1	TRBV9	-	TGTGCCAGCAGTAGATATCGGGACAGGGACAATGAGCAGTTCTTC	CASSRYRDRDNEQFF
TRBJ1-1	-	TRBV25-1	-	TGTGCCAGCAGTATACAGGGTCAGAACACTGAAGCTTTCTTT	CASSIQGQNTEAFF
TRBJ1-2	-	TRBV29-1	-	TGCAGCGTTGTCCTGTCCGGCAACTATGGCTACACCTTC	CSVVLSGNYGYTF
TRBJ2-1	-	TRBV6-1	-	TGTGCCAGCAGTGAAGGAGACCCTTACAATGAGCAGTTCTTC	CASSEGDPYNEQFF
TRBJ1-4	-	TRBV27	-	TGTGCCAGCTCCGACAGCTCGAATGAAAAACTGTTTTTT	CASSDSSNEKLFF
TRBJ2-1	-	TRBV21-1	few	TGTGCCAGCGGGGACAGGCCCAACAATGAGCAGTTCTTC	CASGDRPNNEQFF
TRBJ2-7	-	TRBV20-1	-	TGCAGTGCCGCTGGGGGTTACGAGCAGTACTTC	CSAAGGYEQYF
TRBJ2-5	-	TRBV27	-	TGTGCCAGCAGTGATTCTATGGAGACCCAGTACTTC	CASSDSMETQYF
TRBJ2-5	-	TRBV27	-	TGTGCCTCGGGGGAGACCCAGTACTTC	CASGETQYF
TRBJ2-7	-	TRBV9	-	TGTGCCAGCAGCGACGATGATTACGAGCAGTACTTC	CASSDDDYEQYF
TRBJ1-3	-	TRBV7-2	-	TGTGCCAGCAGCTTATCTGGCGGATTTGGAAACACCATATATTTT	CASSLSGGFGNTIYF
TRBJ2-7	TRBD1	TRBV2	-	TGTGCCAGCAGCGACGTTGGGACAGTCTACGAGCAGTACTTC	CASSDVGTVYEQYF
TRBJ1-2	-	TRBV15	-	TGTGCCACCCTCGACAGAACTTATGGCTACACCTTC	CATLDRTYGYTF